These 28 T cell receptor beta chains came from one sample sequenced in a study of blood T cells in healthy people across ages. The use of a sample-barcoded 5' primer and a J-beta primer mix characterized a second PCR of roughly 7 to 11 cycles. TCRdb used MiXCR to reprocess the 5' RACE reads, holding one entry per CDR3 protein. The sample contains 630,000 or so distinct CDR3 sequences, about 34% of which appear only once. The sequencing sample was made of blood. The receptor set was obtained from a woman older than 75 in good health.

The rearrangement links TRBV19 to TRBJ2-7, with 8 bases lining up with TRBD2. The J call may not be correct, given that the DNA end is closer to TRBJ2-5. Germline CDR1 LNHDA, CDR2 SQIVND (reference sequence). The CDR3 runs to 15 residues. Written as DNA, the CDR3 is TGTGCCAGTAGTCCGCCTCGCGGGGGGCGGGGGACCCAGTACTTC. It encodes CASSPPRGGRGTQYF.

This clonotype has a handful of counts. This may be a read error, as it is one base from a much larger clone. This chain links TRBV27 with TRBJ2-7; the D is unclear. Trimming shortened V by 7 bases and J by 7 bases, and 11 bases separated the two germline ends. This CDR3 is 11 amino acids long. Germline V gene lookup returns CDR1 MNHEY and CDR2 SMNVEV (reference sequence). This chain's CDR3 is CASTAANEQYF. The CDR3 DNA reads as TGTGCCAGCACCGCCGCCAATGAGCAGTACTTC.

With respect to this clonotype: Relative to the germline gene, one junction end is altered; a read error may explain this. CDR3 region: CASSGQGVNEKRFF. CDR3 bases: TGCGCCAGCAGCGGACAGGGGGTTAATGAAAAACGGTTTTTT. The V gene is TRBV5-1, the J gene TRBJ1-4; 10 nucleotides match TRBD1. This CDR3 spans 14 amino acids. From germline, CDR1 is SGHRS and CDR2 YFSETQ. The full variable domain, rest sourced from reference TRBV5-1 and TRBJ1-4, is KAGVTQTPRYLIKTRGQQVTLSCSPISGHRSVSWYQQTPGQGLQFLFEYFSETQRNKGNFPGRFSGRQFSNSRSEMNVSTLELGDSALYLCASSGQGVNEKRFFGSGTQLSVL.

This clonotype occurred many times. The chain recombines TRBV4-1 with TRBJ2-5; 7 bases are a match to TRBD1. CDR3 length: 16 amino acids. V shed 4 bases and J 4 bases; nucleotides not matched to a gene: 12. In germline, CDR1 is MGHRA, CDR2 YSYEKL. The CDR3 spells CASSRSPPGGLETQYF. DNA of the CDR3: TGCGCCAGCAGCCGCTCCCCTCCAGGGGGTTTAGAGACCCAGTACTTC.

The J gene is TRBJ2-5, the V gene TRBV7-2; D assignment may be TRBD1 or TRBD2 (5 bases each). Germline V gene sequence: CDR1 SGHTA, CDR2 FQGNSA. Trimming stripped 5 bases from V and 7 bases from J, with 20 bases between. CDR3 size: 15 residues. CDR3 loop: CASSPSAGARGTQYF. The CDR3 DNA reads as TGTGCCAGCAGCCCCTCGGCCGGGGCGAGGGGGACCCAGTACTTC.

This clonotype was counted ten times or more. This CDR3 is CASSEGGGGGHEQYF. The CDR3 coding sequence is TGTGCCAGCAGCGAAGGGGGGGGCGGCGGCCACGAGCAGTACTTC. The chain recombines TRBV9 with TRBJ2-7, with D maybe TRBD2 (7 bases). CDR1 is SGDLS and CDR2 is YYNGEE in the germline V gene. Deletions cut 3 bases from V and 5 bases from J, with 18 bases between. This CDR3 region has 15 residues.

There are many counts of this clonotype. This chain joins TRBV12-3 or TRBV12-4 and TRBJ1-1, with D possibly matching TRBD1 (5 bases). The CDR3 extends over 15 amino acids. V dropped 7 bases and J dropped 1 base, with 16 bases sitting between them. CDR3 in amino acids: CASTWRGRANTEAFF. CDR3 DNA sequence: TGTGCCAGCACCTGGCGGGGCAGGGCGAACACTGAAGCTTTCTTT.

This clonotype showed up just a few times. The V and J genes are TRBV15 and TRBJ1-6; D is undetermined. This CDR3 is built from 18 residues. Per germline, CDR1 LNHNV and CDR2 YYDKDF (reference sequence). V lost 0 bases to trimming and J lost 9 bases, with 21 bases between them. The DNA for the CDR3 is TGTGCCACCAGCAGAGATAACTTACAAAAGGGTCGGATTTCACCCCTCCACTTT. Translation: CATSRDNLQKGRISPLHF.

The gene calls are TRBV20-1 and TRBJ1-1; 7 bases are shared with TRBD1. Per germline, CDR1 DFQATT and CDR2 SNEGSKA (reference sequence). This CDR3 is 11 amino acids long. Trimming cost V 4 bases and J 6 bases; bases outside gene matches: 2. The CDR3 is CSATDRAEAFF. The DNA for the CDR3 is TGCAGTGCTACCGACAGGGCTGAAGCTTTCTTT.

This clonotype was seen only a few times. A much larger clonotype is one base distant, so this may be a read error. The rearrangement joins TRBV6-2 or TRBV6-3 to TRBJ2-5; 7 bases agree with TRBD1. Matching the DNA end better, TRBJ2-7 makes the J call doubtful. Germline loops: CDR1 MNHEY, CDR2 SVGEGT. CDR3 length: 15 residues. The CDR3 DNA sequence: TGTGCCAGCAGCCTCCCGCAGGGGGAGAGAAGCGAGCAGTACTTC. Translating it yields CASSLPQGERSEQYF.

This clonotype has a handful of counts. The CDR3: CASSLSMGSTEAFF. Here the CDR3 DNA reads TGCGCCAGCAGCTTGAGCATGGGTTCCACTGAAGCTTTCTTT. This chain links TRBV5-1 with TRBJ1-1, with D unclear. The germline V and J ends were trimmed by 1 base and 4 bases, with 11 bases remaining between them. There are 14 residues in the CDR3. Germline CDR1 SGHRS, CDR2 YFSETQ.

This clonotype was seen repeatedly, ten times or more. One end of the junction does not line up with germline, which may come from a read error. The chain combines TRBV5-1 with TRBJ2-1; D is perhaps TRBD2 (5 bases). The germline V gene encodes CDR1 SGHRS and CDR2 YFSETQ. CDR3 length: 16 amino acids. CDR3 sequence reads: CASSLVGLSSYNEQFF. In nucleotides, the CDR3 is TGTGCCAGCAGCTTGGTTGGACTGAGCTCCTACAATGAGCAGTTCTTC.

CDR3 sequence reads: CASSLRSRTVASYEQYF. Here the CDR3 DNA reads TGCGCCAGCAGCTTGAGATCTCGGACTGTTGCTTCCTACGAGCAGTACTTC. V gene TRBV5-1 combines with J gene TRBJ2-7, with D tentatively TRBD2 (5 bases). The CDR3 has 17 residues. Germline V gene data show CDR1 as SGHRS and CDR2 as YFSETQ. Between the trimmed V and J ends, which lost 1 base and 1 base, there was a span of 18 bases.

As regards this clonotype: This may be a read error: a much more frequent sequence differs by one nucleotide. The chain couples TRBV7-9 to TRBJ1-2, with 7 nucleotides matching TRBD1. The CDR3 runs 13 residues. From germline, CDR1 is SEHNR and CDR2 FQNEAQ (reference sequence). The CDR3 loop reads CASSATGPDGHTF. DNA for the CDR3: TGTGCCAGCAGCGCGACAGGGCCCGATGGCCACACCTTC.

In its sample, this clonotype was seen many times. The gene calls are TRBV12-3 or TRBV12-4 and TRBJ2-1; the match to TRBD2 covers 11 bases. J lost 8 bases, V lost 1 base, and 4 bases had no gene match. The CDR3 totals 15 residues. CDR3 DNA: TGTGCCAGCAGTTTAGATAGCGGGGGGGTCGATGAGCAGTTCTTC. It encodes CASSLDSGGVDEQFF.

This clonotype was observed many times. The CDR3 coding sequence is TGTGCCAGCAGCAGGCGTAGCTATGGCTACACCTTC. It encodes CASSRRSYGYTF. The chain carries TRBV12-3 or TRBV12-4 and TRBJ1-2; D gene ambiguous. CDR3 length: 12 amino acids. V was trimmed by 6 bases and J by 4 bases, leaving 9 bases between them.

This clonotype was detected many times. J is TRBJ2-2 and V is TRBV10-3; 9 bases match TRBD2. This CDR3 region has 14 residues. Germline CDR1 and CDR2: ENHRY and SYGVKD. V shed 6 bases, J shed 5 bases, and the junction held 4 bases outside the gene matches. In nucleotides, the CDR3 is TGTGCCATCAGGGCTAGCGGGGAGACCGGGGAGCTGTTTTTT. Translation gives CAIRASGETGELFF.

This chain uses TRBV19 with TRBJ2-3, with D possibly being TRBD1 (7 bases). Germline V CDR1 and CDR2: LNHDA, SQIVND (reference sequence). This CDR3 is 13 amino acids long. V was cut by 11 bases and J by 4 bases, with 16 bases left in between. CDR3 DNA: TGTGCCGTCGGAGGGGGCCTCGCAGATACGCAGTATTTT. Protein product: CAVGGGLADTQYF.

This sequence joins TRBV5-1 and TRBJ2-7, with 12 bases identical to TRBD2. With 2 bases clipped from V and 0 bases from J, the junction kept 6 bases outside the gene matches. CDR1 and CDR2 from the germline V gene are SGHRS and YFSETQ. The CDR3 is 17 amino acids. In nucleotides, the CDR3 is TGCGCCAGCAGCTTCGGGACTAGCGGGTCCTTCTCCTACGAGCAGTACTTC. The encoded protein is CASSFGTSGSFSYEQYF.

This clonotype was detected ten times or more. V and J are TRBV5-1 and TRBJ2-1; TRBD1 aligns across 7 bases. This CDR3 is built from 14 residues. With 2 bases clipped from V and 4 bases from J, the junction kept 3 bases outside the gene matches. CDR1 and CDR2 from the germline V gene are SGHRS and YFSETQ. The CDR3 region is CASSLGTEYNEQFF. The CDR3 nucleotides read TGCGCCAGCAGCTTAGGGACAGAATACAATGAGCAGTTCTTC.

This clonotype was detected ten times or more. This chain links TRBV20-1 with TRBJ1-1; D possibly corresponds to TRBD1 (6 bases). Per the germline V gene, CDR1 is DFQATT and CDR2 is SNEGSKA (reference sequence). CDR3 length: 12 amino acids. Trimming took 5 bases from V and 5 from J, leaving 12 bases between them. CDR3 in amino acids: CSAPGVDTEAFF. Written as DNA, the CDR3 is TGCAGTGCTCCAGGGGTAGATACTGAAGCTTTCTTT.

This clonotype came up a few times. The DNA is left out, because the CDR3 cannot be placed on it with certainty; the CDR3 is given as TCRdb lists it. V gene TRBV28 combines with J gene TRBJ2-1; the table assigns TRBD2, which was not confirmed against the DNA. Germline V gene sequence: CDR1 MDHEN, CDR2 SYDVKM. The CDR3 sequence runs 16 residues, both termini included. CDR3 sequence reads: CASSSSGQSSYNEQYF.

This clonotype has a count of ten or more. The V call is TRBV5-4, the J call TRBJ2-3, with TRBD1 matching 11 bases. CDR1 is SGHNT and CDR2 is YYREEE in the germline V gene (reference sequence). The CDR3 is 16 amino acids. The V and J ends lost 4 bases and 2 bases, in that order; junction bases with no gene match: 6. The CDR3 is CASSEGQGVNTDTQYF. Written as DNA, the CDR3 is TGTGCCAGCAGCGAGGGACAGGGGGTTAACACAGATACGCAGTATTTT.

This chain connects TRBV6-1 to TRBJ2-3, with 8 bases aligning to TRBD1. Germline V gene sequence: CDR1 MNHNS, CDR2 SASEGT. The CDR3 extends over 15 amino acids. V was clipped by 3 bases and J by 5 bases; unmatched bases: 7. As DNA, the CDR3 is TGTGCCAGCAGTGAGTATCAGGGGGCTGGAGATACGCAGTATTTT. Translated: CASSEYQGAGDTQYF.

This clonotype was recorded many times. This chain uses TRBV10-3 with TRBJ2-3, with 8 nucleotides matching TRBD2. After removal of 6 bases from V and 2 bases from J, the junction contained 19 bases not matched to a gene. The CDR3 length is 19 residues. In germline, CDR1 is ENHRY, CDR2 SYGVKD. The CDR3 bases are TGTGCCATCAGCGCCGGGGGGGCGCCCGGAATCTTAGACACAGATACGCAGTATTTT. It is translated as CAISAGGAPGILDTDTQYF.

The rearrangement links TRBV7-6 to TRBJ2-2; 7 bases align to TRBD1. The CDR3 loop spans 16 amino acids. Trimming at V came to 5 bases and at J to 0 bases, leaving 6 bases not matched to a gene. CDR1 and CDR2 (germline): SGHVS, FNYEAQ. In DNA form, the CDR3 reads TGTGCCAGCAGCCTTGCCGGGACAGCGAACACCGGGGAGCTGTTTTTT. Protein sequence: CASSLAGTANTGELFF. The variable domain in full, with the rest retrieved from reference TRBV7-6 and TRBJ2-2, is GAGVSQSPRYKVTKRGQDVALRCDPISGHVSLYWYRQALGQGPEFLTYFNYEAQQDKSGLPNDRFSAERPEGSISTLTIQRTEQRDSAMYRCASSLAGTANTGELFFGEGSRLTVL.

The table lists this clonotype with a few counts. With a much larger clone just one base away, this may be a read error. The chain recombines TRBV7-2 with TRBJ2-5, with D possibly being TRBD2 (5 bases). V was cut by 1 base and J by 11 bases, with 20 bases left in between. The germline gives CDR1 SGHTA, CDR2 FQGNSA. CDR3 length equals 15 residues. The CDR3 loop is CASSLGGYSEYEQYF. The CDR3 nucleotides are TGTGCCAGCAGCTTAGGTGGGTATAGCGAGTATGAGCAGTACTTC.

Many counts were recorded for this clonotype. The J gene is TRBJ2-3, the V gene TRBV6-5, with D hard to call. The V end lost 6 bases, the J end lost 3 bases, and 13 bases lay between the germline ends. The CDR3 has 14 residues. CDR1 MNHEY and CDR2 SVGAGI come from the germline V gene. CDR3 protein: CASRPGWVTDTQYF. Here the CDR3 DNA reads TGTGCCAGCAGGCCCGGGTGGGTTACAGATACGCAGTATTTT.